Below, one T cell receptor beta chain is given with its context. Antigen: not known. Sequencing of TCR beta drew on CD8+ and CD4+ T cells from blood. The data derive from a study of CD8 T cells in Susac syndrome. Study information: Among the Susac syndrome patients who underwent sequencing, about 6 had clinically active disease, while roughly 8 of them were in remission. Patients with Susac syndrome were therapy-naive, treated with corticosteroids, or treated with intravenous immunoglobulin alone when blood was collected.

When the RNA was reverse transcribed, random hexamers were used with an input of roughly 0.45 to 1 ug. TCRdb re-derived calls from the immunoSEQ multiplex PCR reads in MiXCR, one entry per CDR3 protein. The sample contains about 150,000 distinct CDR3 sequences, around 95% of which appear only once. Study results and limitations: The study recognized that the number of individuals in its TCR sequencing and HLA analysis was relatively small.

The CDR3 is 15 amino acids. Trimming removed 6 bases from V and 0 bases from J, with 15 bases in between. CDR1 and CDR2 from the germline V gene are DFQATT and SNEGSKA (reference sequence). The source of this sequence is a human donor with Susac syndrome. Specimen: CD4+ T cells from PBMCs. V gene TRBV20-1 combines with J gene TRBJ2-1; a possible D gene is TRBD2 (7 bases). In DNA form, the CDR3 reads TGCAGTGCAGTGGCGGGGGCAAGCTCCTACAATGAGCAGTTCTTC. This codes for CSAVAGASSYNEQFF.